Listed here is a single TCR beta chain. Its antigen is currently unknown. The CDR3 contains 20 residues. V shed 5 bases, J shed 0 bases, and the junction held 15 bases outside the gene matches. Germline V gene data show CDR1 as SGHDN and CDR2 as FVKESK. Both 60 Vbeta primers and 13 Jbeta primers went into the PCR. Only in-frame clones appear in the TCRdb table, and some are missing; sequencing was by immunoSEQ multiplex PCR. The repertoire holds around 120,000 clones, with 70% to 90% as singletons. The data derive from a study of cytomegalovirus exposure and HLA in healthy donors. Overall study findings and caveats: Overall, under 200 TCR beta chains were annotated as cytomegalovirus-associated. With later analysis, a missense DCLRE1C variant became linked to TCR beta V- and J-gene trimming. Later analysis revealed greater clonal expansion in HLA-associated TCR beta chains than in equally common others.

Sequences were obtained from PBMCs. This sequence was found in a boy aged 10-17 years in good health and CMV-seronegative. V and J are TRBV14 and TRBJ2-1; TRBD1 agrees at 11 bases. The CDR3 loop reads CASSAGFGTGGTSSYNEQFF. The CDR3 DNA reads as TGTGCCAGCAGCGCCGGGTTCGGGACAGGGGGGACGAGCTCCTACAATGAGCAGTTCTTC.